Included here is one T cell receptor (beta chain) sequence, with context. Its antigen is unknown. These data belong to a study of tumor-infiltrating lymphocytes in primary liver carcinoma. Notes on the study in general: Significantly larger top-250-clone fractions were found in tumors than in blood (p = 0.039). Tumor-adjacent and tumor-blood pairs overlapped less than tumor region pairs did.

A constant-region primer served to make TCR beta cDNA from around 540 ng total RNA. Libraries of TCR beta came from three nested multiplex PCR rounds with slightly modified ARM-PCR. The opening two PCR rounds, roughly 11 cycles each, paired TRBV1-TRBV30 forward primers with a C-beta reverse primer. TCRdb ran MiXCR on the multiplex PCR reads and lists one entry per CDR3 protein. The sample holds approximately 300,000 distinct CDR3 sequences; roughly 60% are singletons and the top ten take roughly 8.9%. The V segment lost 5 bases and the J segment 7 bases; nucleotides outside the gene matches: 14. Germline lookup yields CDR1 SGHAT and CDR2 FQNNGV. This CDR3 region has 16 residues. Germline DNA was extracted too, while blood RNA derived from unsorted whole blood. None of the patients had received treatment, and all had chronic HBV infection.

This chain joins TRBV11-2 and TRBJ2-4; 7 bases fit TRBD1. This receptor was taken from a middle-aged man with primary liver carcinoma and hepatitis B virus infection. The sequencing sample was made of peripheral blood. DNA for the CDR3: TGTGCCAGCAGCCTGATAGGGGGCAGGGCGGCGAACATTCAGTACTTC. Translation: CASSLIGGRAANIQYF.